Below, 9 T cell receptor beta chains from the same sample are listed, as sequenced in a study of CD8+ T cells in alopecia areata. Described treatment: oral pan-JAK inhibitor, 5-10 mg twice daily. RNA extraction and reverse transcription yielded cDNA as sequencing template. Assay used: immunoSEQ multiplex PCR; TCRdb lists only in-frame clones, some missing. Of some 88,000 clones listed, 44% are singletons. The sample in question was CD8+ T cells sorted from blood, obtained at week 24, from a patient treated with tofacitinib. The origin of the receptors is a human donor with alopecia areata.

This rearrangement joins TRBV4-1 to TRBJ2-7; D might be TRBD1 (6 bases). The germline V gene encodes CDR1 MGHRA and CDR2 YSYEKL. The CDR3 loop spans 17 amino acids. Trimming took off 0 bases at V and 3 bases at J, with 18 bases between the two ends. In nucleotides, the CDR3 is TGCGCCAGCAGCCAAGAGCTAACAGGGCTCATGGTCTACGAGCAGTACTTC. This encodes CASSQELTGLMVYEQYF.

This clone was seen only a few times. J is TRBJ2-7 and V is TRBV7-9; no definite D call. The V and J ends lost 4 bases and 6 bases respectively, with 10 bases between them. The CDR3 is 12 residues long. CDR1 is SEHNR, CDR2 FQNEAQ, per germline (reference sequence). CDR3 loop: CASSSPPPEQYF. The CDR3 DNA reads TGTGCCAGCAGCTCCCCCCCTCCCGAGCAGTACTTC.

The chain recombines TRBV19 with TRBJ2-3; D gene ambiguous. This CDR3 is 14 amino acids long. V was cut by 8 bases and J by 0 bases, with 12 bases left in between. Germline loops: CDR1 LNHDA, CDR2 SQIVND (reference sequence). The CDR3 DNA follows: TGTGCCAGTGGGTTCGGACCCAGCACAGATACGCAGTATTTT. Translated: CASGFGPSTDTQYF.

CDR3 in DNA: TGTGCCAGCAACGCGGGAGGGCCTGAGCAGTTCTTC. Protein sequence: CASNAGGPEQFF. The J gene is TRBJ2-1, the V gene TRBV7-2, with 9 nucleotides matching TRBD2. Germline V gene data show CDR1 as SGHTA and CDR2 as FQGNSA. Trimming at V came to 7 bases and at J to 9 bases, leaving 4 bases not matched to a gene. The CDR3 covers 12 residues. Looking up the rest from reference TRBV7-2 and TRBJ2-1 gives the full variable domain: GAGVSQSPSNKVTEKGKDVELRCDPISGHTALYWYRQSLGQGLEFLIYFQGNSAPDKSGLPSDRFSAERTGGSVSTLTIQRTQQEDSAVYLCASNAGGPEQFFGPGTRLTVL.

The chain has TRBV27 and TRBJ1-1; 7 bases are shared with TRBD1. After removal of 5 bases from V and 6 bases from J, the junction contained 6 bases not matched to a gene. Germline V lookup: CDR1 MNHEY, CDR2 SMNVEV (reference sequence). The CDR3 has 13 amino acids. CDR3 nucleotide sequence: TGTGCCAGCAGTCTCGGCAGGGGGTCTGAAGCTTTCTTT. It encodes CASSLGRGSEAFF.

V usage is TRBV27 and J usage is TRBJ2-7, with 14 bases fitting TRBD2. Losses at the gene ends were 7 bases for V and 3 bases for J; bases not matched to a gene: 2. In germline, CDR1 is MNHEY, CDR2 SMNVEV (reference sequence). This CDR3 has 14 amino acids. The CDR3 DNA follows: TGTGCCAGCATTGGGACTAGCGGGAGCTACGAGCAGTACTTC. It codes for CASIGTSGSYEQYF.

The chain is built from TRBV9 and TRBJ2-5, with D possibly being TRBD1 (6 bases). The germline V and J ends were trimmed by 0 bases and 2 bases, with 11 bases remaining between them. Germline V lookup: CDR1 SGDLS, CDR2 YYNGEE. This CDR3 is 15 amino acids long. The CDR3 DNA is TGTGCCAGCAGCGTAGATACAGGGCGTCAAGAGACCCAGTACTTC. It specifies CASSVDTGRQETQYF.

This clone was recorded a few times. The chain combines TRBV29-1 with TRBJ1-5, with TRBD1 matching 7 bases. CDR3 length: 14 residues. After removal of 6 bases from V and 9 bases from J, the junction contained 14 bases not matched to a gene. Germline V gene data show CDR1 as SQVTM and CDR2 as ANQGSEA. The CDR3 DNA reads as TGCAGCGTCCGCCTGGAAGGGGGCGAGGGGCCCCAGCATTTT. Its protein is CSVRLEGGEGPQHF.

This clone was detected only a few times. V is TRBV19 and J is TRBJ2-2; no clear D. CDR3 length equals 12 residues. The V gene lost 10 bases and the J gene lost 6 bases, with 12 bases spanning the gap. The germline V gene encodes CDR1 LNHDA and CDR2 SQIVND (reference sequence). The CDR3 coding sequence is TGTGCCACCTCGGACGAGTCCGGGGAGCTGTTTTTT. Its protein is CATSDESGELFF.